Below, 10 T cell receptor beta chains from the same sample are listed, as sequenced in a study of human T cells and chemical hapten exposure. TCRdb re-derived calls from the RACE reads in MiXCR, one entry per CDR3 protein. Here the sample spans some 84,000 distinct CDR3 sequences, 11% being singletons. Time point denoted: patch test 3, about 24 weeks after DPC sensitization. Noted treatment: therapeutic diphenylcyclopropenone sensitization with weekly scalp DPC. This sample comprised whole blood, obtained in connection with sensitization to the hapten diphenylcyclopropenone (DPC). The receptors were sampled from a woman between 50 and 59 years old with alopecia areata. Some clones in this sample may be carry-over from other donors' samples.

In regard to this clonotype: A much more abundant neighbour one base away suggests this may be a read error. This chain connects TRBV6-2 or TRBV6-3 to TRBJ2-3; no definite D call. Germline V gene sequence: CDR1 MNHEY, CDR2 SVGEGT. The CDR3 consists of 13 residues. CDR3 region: CASSPSGAYTHYF. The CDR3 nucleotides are TGTGCCAGCAGCCCCTCCGGAGCGTATACGCATTATTTT.

The CDR3, as DNA: TGTGCCAGTTTGAGGACAAACACCGGGGAGCTGTTTTTT. Translating it yields CASLRTNTGELFF. This rearrangement joins TRBV28 to TRBJ2-2, with a tentative D call TRBD1 (5 bases). The germline V and J ends were trimmed by 9 bases and 2 bases, with 10 bases remaining between them. The germline V gene encodes CDR1 MDHEN and CDR2 SYDVKM. This CDR3 comprises 13 residues.

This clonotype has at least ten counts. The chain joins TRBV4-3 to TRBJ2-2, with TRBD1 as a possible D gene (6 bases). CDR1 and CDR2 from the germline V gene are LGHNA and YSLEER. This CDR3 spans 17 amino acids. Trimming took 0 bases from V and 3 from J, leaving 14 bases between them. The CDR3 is CASSQDPNPGDTGELFF. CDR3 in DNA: TGCGCCAGCAGCCAAGATCCAAACCCAGGGGACACCGGGGAGCTGTTTTTT.

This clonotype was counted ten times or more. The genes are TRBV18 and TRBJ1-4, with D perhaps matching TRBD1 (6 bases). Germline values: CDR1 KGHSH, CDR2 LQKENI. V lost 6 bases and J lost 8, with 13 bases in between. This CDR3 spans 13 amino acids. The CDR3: CASSDGQSEKLFF. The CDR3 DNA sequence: TGTGCCAGCTCCGACGGACAGTCGGAAAAACTGTTTTTT.

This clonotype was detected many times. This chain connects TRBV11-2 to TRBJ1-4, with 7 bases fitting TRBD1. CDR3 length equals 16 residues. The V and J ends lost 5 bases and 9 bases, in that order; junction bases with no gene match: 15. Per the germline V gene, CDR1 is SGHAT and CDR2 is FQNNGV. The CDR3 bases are TGTGCCAGCAGCCCCGACTCGACAGGGCACGGGAAAAAACTGTTTTTT. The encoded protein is CASSPDSTGHGKKLFF.

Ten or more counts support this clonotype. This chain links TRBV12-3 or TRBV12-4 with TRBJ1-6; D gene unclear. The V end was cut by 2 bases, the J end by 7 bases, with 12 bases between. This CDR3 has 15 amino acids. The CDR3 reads CASSLTTGRNSPLHF. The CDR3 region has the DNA TGTGCCAGCAGTTTAACAACCGGCAGGAATTCACCCCTCCACTTT.

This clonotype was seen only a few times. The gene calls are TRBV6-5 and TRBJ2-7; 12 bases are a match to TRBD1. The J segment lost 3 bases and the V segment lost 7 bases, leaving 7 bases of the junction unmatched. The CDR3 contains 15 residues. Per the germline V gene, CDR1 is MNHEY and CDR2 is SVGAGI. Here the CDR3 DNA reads TGTGCCAGCACGCGGGACAGGGGGCGCCTCTACGAGCAGTACTTC. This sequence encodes CASTRDRGRLYEQYF.

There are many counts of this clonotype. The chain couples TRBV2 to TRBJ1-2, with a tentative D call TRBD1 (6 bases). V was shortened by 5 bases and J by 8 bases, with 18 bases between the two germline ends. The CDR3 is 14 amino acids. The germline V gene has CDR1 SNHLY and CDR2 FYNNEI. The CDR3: CASSPRGRSKGYTF. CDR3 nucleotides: TGTGCCAGCAGTCCCAGGGGCAGGTCTAAAGGCTACACCTTC.

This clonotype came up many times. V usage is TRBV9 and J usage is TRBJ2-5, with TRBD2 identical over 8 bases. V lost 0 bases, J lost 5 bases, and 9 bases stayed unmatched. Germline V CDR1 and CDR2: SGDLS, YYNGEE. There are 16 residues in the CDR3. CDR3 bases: TGTGCCAGCAGCGTAGAAGGTAGCGGGATTTTGGAGACCCAGTACTTC. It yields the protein CASSVEGSGILETQYF.

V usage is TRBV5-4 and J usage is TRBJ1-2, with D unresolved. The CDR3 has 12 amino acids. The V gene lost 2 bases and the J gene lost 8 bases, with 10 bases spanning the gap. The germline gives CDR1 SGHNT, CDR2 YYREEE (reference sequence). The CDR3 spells CASSFPMGGYTF. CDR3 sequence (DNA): TGTGCCAGCAGCTTTCCCATGGGGGGCTACACCTTC.